The clone carrying this T cell receptor (beta chain) has just a few counts. Its antigen is not identified. The data are from a study of beta chain features in type 1 diabetes. Background on the study: In age, gender and cell yields, patients were similar to healthy donors. Study-level findings and limits: Researchers reported that naive, central memory and Treg TCRB repertoires appeared more similar in patients than in healthy donors. Any HLA-type effect on TCRB rearrangement remained unresolved here.

Trimming cost V 5 bases and J 3 bases, with 12 bases left between them. The CDR3 extends over 14 amino acids. CDR1 and CDR2 (germline): MNHEY, SMNVEV (reference sequence). Of the isolated RNA, all was reverse transcribed, and so the sequenced material was expressed TCRB transcripts. Clones were read by immunoSEQ multiplex PCR, and TCRdb kept only the in-frame ones, dropping some. The data contain about 900,000 clones, 15% to 20% of them singletons. Sorted CD4+ subsets: naive, central memory, regulatory, stem cell-like memory (CD45RO/CCR7/CD25/CD127/CD95/CD27 panel). Sequenced material: naive CD4+ T cells from blood. This clonotype originated in a woman aged 18-35 years in good health. The chain combines TRBV27 with TRBJ2-3; no clear D. CDR3 coding DNA: TGTGCCAGCAGTCAGACAAGGGCGACAGATACGCAGTATTTT. This gives the protein CASSQTRATDTQYF.